This T cell receptor beta chain was captured by sequencing in a study of regulatory T cells in long-lasting Graves disease. This clonotype was counted a single time. The time point denotes: persistent/refractory GD, antithyroid drugs over 5 years with positive TRAb. The authors made the TCR library using RNA they extracted from PBMCs. It was an endocrinology department in Xi'an, China, that provided the patients. Building the TCR beta libraries relied on iRepertoire HTBI primers, and CDR3 regions underwent Arm-PCR. TCRdb re-analysed the multiplex PCR reads in MiXCR, keeping a single row per CDR3 protein. The table has fewer than 550,000 distinct CDR3 sequences, roughly 21% seen once. The source is a female donor with Graves disease. Sequences were derived from peripheral blood mononuclear cells (PBMCs), sampled when the disease was refractory, from a patient treated with antithyroid drugs.

CDR3 nucleotides: TGTGCCAGCAGCAAAAGCCGACTGATCTACGAGCAGTACTTC. Its protein product is CASSKSRLIYEQYF. The chain recombines TRBV14 with TRBJ2-7; D ambiguous. V was cut by 5 bases and J by 3 bases, with 14 bases left in between. The CDR3 spans 14 residues. Germline V gene sequence: CDR1 SGHDN, CDR2 FVKESK.